The 17 T cell receptor beta chains presented below share a single source sample, sequenced in a study of CD8+CD57+ T cells in acquired aplastic anemia. Genomic DNA templated the TCR beta VDJ and CDR3 profiling. TCRdb re-called the reads with MiXCR, one entry per CDR3 protein. The top ten clones hold about 60% of a sample with 200,000 to 250,000 distinct CDR3 sequences, around three fifths of them seen once. Patients included in sequencing had previously demonstrated CD8+CD57+ cell expansion by flow cytometry. The sample taken for sequencing was sorted CD4+, CD8+, or CD8+CD57+ T cells (not recorded which) from PBMCs. These receptors came from a human donor with aplastic anemia.

This clonotype was picked up one time. J is TRBJ1-5 and V is TRBV10-3; the D is unclear. CDR1 and CDR2 from the germline V gene are ENHRY and SYGVKD. V lost 2 bases, J lost 9 bases, and 11 bases lay in between. This CDR3 is 13 amino acids long. CDR3 bases: TGTGCCATCAGTGAGGTAGCGGTAGGGCCCCAGCATTTT. Protein: CAISEVAVGPQHF.

This clonotype is a singleton in its sample. The chain has TRBV12-3 or TRBV12-4 and TRBJ1-5, with unresolved D. This CDR3 has 12 residues. The germline V and J ends were trimmed by 2 bases and 6 bases, with 5 bases remaining between them. Here the CDR3 reads CASSLRVQPQHF. CDR3 nucleotide sequence: TGTGCCAGCAGTTTAAGGGTTCAGCCCCAGCATTTT.

This chain uses TRBV9 with TRBJ2-3, with 12 bases that match TRBD2. V dropped 3 bases and J dropped 0; count of bases not matched to a gene: 11. Germline CDR1 SGDLS, CDR2 YYNGEE. The CDR3 sequence is 19 residues long. CDR3 sequence reads: CASSADLGTSGPSTDTQYF. In DNA, the CDR3 is TGTGCCAGCAGCGCCGACCTCGGGACTAGCGGGCCCAGCACAGATACGCAGTATTTT. The variable domain in full, completed from reference TRBV9 and TRBJ2-3, reads DSGVTQTPKHLITATGQRVTLRCSPRSGDLSVYWYQQSLDQGLQFLIQYYNGEERAKGNILERFSAQQFPDLHSELNLSSLELGDSALYFCASSADLGTSGPSTDTQYFGPGTRLTVL.

V usage is TRBV10-3 and J usage is TRBJ2-2; 12 nucleotides align to TRBD2. Germline V gene lookup returns CDR1 ENHRY and CDR2 SYGVKD. The trim removed 11 bases at V and 4 bases at J, leaving 8 bases unmatched. This CDR3 has 15 residues. CDR3 region: CASRLAGEVTGELFF. The CDR3 nucleotides read TGTGCCTCCAGACTAGCGGGAGAGGTCACCGGGGAGCTGTTTTTT.

The CDR3 protein is CASSWDNTDTQYF. The CDR3 region has the DNA TGTGCCAGCAGCTGGGACAACACAGATACGCAGTATTTT. J is TRBJ2-3 and V is TRBV3-1; tentatively, D is TRBD1 (6 bases). Trimming pared 5 bases from V and 2 bases from J, leaving 8 bases between. Germline V gene data show CDR1 as LGHDT and CDR2 as YNNKEL (reference sequence). The CDR3 totals 13 residues.

The chain is built from TRBV7-2 and TRBJ1-6; TRBD1 might be the D (6 bases). V was cut by 5 bases and J by 10 bases, with 21 bases left in between. Germline CDR1 reads SGHTA; CDR2 reads FQGNSA. The CDR3 runs to 16 residues. The CDR3 DNA follows: TGTGCCAGCAGCGCTGGCCGGGACCGGGGGGGCTCACCCCTCCACTTT. This translates into CASSAGRDRGGSPLHF.

The chain couples TRBV24-1 to TRBJ2-1, with 8 bases aligning to TRBD2. Germline V gene data show CDR1 as KGHDR and CDR2 as SFDVKD. The V segment lost 4 bases and the J segment 5 bases; nucleotides outside the gene matches: 12. This CDR3 is 17 amino acids long. For the CDR3, the DNA is TGTGCCACCAGTGACCCCAGGACTAGCAGGCGGGACAATGAGCAGTTCTTC. It encodes CATSDPRTSRRDNEQFF.

The V call is TRBV20-1, the J call TRBJ2-3; tentatively, D is TRBD1 (7 bases). The CDR3 totals 15 residues. Germline V gene sequence: CDR1 DFQATT, CDR2 SNEGSKA (reference sequence). Between the trimmed V and J ends, which lost 0 bases and 6 bases, there was a span of 16 bases. The CDR3 protein is CSARDYGRGEDTQYF. The CDR3 region has the DNA TGCAGTGCTAGAGATTATGGCAGGGGGGAGGATACGCAGTATTTT.

The CDR3 sequence: CAISTIAGGETQYF. The CDR3 DNA follows: TGTGCCATCAGTACAATAGCGGGAGGAGAGACCCAGTACTTC. This rearrangement joins TRBV10-3 to TRBJ2-5; TRBD2 agrees at 10 bases. Germline V CDR1 and CDR2: ENHRY, SYGVKD. J lost 4 bases, V lost 5 bases, and 4 bases had no gene match. CDR3 length: 14 residues.

The chain is built from TRBV20-1 and TRBJ1-1, with D possibly TRBD1 on 5 matching bases. The V end was cut by 8 bases, the J end by 3 bases, with 10 bases between. The CDR3 has 11 amino acids. The germline CDR1 and CDR2 sequences are DFQATT and SNEGSKA (reference sequence). The CDR3 loop reads CSLRGDTEAFF. For the CDR3, the DNA is TGCAGTCTGAGAGGGGACACTGAAGCTTTCTTT.

This clonotype was seen a handful of times. The CDR3 region is CASSWQRDRGNTEAFF. CDR3 coding DNA: TGTGCCAGTAGTTGGCAGCGGGACAGGGGCAACACTGAAGCTTTCTTT. V gene TRBV19 combines with J gene TRBJ1-1, with 10 bases lining up with TRBD1. The CDR3 spans 16 residues. CDR1 is LNHDA and CDR2 is SQIVND in the germline V gene (reference sequence). V trimming: 5 bases; J trimming: 2 bases; junction bases outside the gene matches: 8.

Notes on this clonotype: The missing conserved phenylalanine or tryptophan at the end of this CDR3 makes a read error likely. Because the CDR3's place on the DNA is in doubt, the DNA is left out and the CDR3 is given as listed by TCRdb. The CDR3 is CASSPYGGLDT. V and J are TRBV4-1 and TRBJ2-6; the table gives TRBD1 as D, unverified against the DNA. Germline values: CDR1 MGHRA, CDR2 YSYEKL. Inclusive of both ends, the CDR3 amounts to 11 amino acids.

The V call is TRBV7-9, the J call TRBJ2-2; D remains ambiguous. Germline V CDR1 and CDR2: SEHNR, FQNEAQ (reference sequence). V lost 6 bases, J lost 1 base, and 6 bases lay in between. This CDR3 has 13 residues. The CDR3 reads CASSPLNTGELFF. CDR3 DNA sequence: TGTGCCAGCAGTCCCCTGAACACCGGGGAGCTGTTTTTT.

The V call is TRBV25-1, the J call TRBJ2-2; D is undetermined. CDR3 length equals 13 residues. The germline V and J ends were trimmed by 3 bases and 7 bases, with 9 bases remaining between them. Germline loops: CDR1 MGHDK, CDR2 SYGVNS. CDR3 nucleotides: TGTGCCAGCAGTGATGAGGAAGTCGGGGAGCTGTTTTTT. Translation gives CASSDEEVGELFF. The full variable domain, in which reference TRBV25-1 and TRBJ2-2 provide the parts outside the CDR3, is EADIYQTPRYLVIGTGKKITLECSQTMGHDKMYWYQQDPGMELHLIHYSYGVNSTEKGDLSSESTVSRIRTEHFPLTLESARPSHTSQYLCASSDEEVGELFFGEGSRLTVL.

This clonotype was detected only once. This chain uses TRBV20-1 with TRBJ2-1; TRBD1 agrees at 7 bases. The CDR3 has 13 amino acids. The V gene end was trimmed by 3 bases and the J gene end by 16 bases; junction bases not matched to a gene: 15. From germline, CDR1 is DFQATT and CDR2 SNEGSKA (reference sequence). CDR3 bases: TGCAGTGCTAGGTACAGGGGCCGGACTGAAGCTTTCTTC. Encoded protein: CSARYRGRTEAFF.

The J gene is TRBJ2-7, the V gene TRBV29-1; TRBD2 might be the D (6 bases). Germline lookup yields CDR1 SQVTM and CDR2 ANQGSEA. The CDR3 sequence is 14 residues long. V was cut by 6 bases and J by 0 bases, with 15 bases left in between. The CDR3 loop reads CSVAISGISYEQYF. The CDR3 DNA sequence: TGCAGCGTCGCGATTAGCGGAATCTCCTACGAGCAGTACTTC.

The rearrangement uses TRBV20-1 and TRBJ2-3, with 12 bases lining up with TRBD2. With V trimmed by 6 bases and J by 4 bases, 5 bases remained unmatched. This CDR3 contains 14 residues. Germline V lookup: CDR1 DFQATT, CDR2 SNEGSKA (reference sequence). The CDR3 reads CSARLAGVADTQYF. In DNA form, the CDR3 reads TGCAGTGCAAGACTAGCGGGAGTGGCAGATACGCAGTATTTT.